This passage covers 14 T cell receptor beta chains from one sample sequenced in a study of T-cell reconstitution after alpha-beta-depleted transplantation in children. Unique molecular identifiers were used in preparing the TCRbeta library. TCRdb re-called the PCR reads through MiXCR, storing one row per CDR3 protein. The table has just over 950,000 distinct CDR3 sequences, roughly 31% seen once. The material sequenced was PBMCs, mostly from graft donor cells, taken 360 days after TCRalphabeta/CD19-depleted stem cell transplant. The receptors were gathered from a boy younger than two who had a stem cell transplant for SCID, so the T cells may come from the graft donor.

This clonotype has a handful of counts. The chain uses TRBV7-6 and TRBJ2-2; D is unresolved. The CDR3 contains 17 residues. V lost 4 bases and J 2 bases, leaving 17 bases between the germline ends. Germline V lookup: CDR1 SGHVS, CDR2 FNYEAQ. The CDR3 region has the DNA TGTGCCAGCAGCTCCGACCCAGCTCGGGTAAACACCGGGGAGCTGTTTTTT. It yields the protein CASSSDPARVNTGELFF.

V and J are TRBV6-5 and TRBJ1-1, with D uncertain. Trimming pared 0 bases from V and 0 bases from J, leaving 8 bases between. The V gene's germline CDR1 is MNHEY and CDR2 SVGAGI. CDR3 length equals 15 residues. CDR3 DNA: TGTGCCAGCAGTTACTCAGGGCCTCTGAACACTGAAGCTTTCTTT. Encoded protein: CASSYSGPLNTEAFF.

This chain joins TRBV24-1 and TRBJ2-3; the match to TRBD1 covers 11 bases. The length of the CDR3 is 19 residues. Germline-derived CDR1 and CDR2 are KGHDR and SFDVKD. The trim removed 1 base at V and 6 bases at J, leaving 14 bases unmatched. The CDR3 loop is CATSDFGTGGAFGSDTQYF. The DNA of the CDR3 is TGTGCCACCAGTGATTTTGGGACAGGGGGTGCCTTTGGGTCTGATACGCAGTATTTT.

The rearrangement links TRBV13 to TRBJ2-1; the D gene is possibly TRBD2 (6 bases). V was cut by 5 bases and J by 10 bases, with 27 bases left in between. The CDR3 is made up of 17 amino acids. Germline assignment: CDR1 PRHDT and CDR2 FYEKMQ (reference sequence). In nucleotides, the CDR3 is TGTGCCAGCAGCCGTACGGACGGAGGGGTACGGACTCTAGAGCAGTTCTTC. Translated, it gives CASSRTDGGVRTLEQFF. Full variable domain (remainder filled in from reference TRBV13 and TRBJ2-1): AAGVIQSPRHLIKEKRETATLKCYPIPRHDTVYWYQQGPGQDPQFLISFYEKMQSDKGSIPDRFSAQQFSDYHSELNMSSLELGDSALYFCASSRTDGGVRTLEQFFGPGTRLTVL.

This clonotype was seen a few times. The V gene is TRBV12-3 or TRBV12-4, the J gene TRBJ1-1; no definite D call. V dropped 0 bases and J dropped 8 bases, with 7 bases sitting between them. This CDR3 spans 12 amino acids. CDR3 amino acids: CASSLAVGEAFF. DNA of the CDR3: TGTGCCAGCAGTTTAGCCGTAGGGGAAGCTTTCTTT.

This clonotype has just a few counts. The rearrangement uses TRBV29-1 and TRBJ1-1; D call uncertain. CDR1 and CDR2 (germline): SQVTM, ANQGSEA. The CDR3 length is 10 residues. V lost 5 bases and J lost 4, with 5 bases in between. Here the CDR3 DNA reads TGCAGCGTTTTGGGCACTGAAGCTTTCTTT. Its translation is CSVLGTEAFF.

The chain carries TRBV20-1 and TRBJ1-5; 8 nucleotides align to TRBD1. J gave up 2 bases and V 5 bases, and 5 bases lay outside the gene matches. Germline CDR1 is DFQATT and CDR2 is SNEGSKA (reference sequence). The CDR3 runs to 14 residues. CDR3: CSALGQGGNQPQHF. In DNA, the CDR3 is TGCAGTGCTCTAGGACAGGGTGGCAATCAGCCCCAGCATTTT.

The table lists this clonotype with a few counts. CDR3 sequence reads: CASILSSGGLGYEQFF. CDR3 in DNA: TGTGCCAGCATTTTATCTAGCGGGGGGCTCGGGTATGAGCAGTTCTTC. The chain links TRBV6-5 to TRBJ2-1; 11 bases are shared with TRBD2. Germline CDR1 reads MNHEY; CDR2 reads SVGAGI. The CDR3 covers 16 residues. The V gene end was trimmed by 7 bases and the J gene end by 8 bases; junction bases not matched to a gene: 13.

The chain uses TRBV11-1 and TRBJ2-1, with D unclear. CDR1 and CDR2 (germline): SGHAT, FQDESV (reference sequence). Trimming pared 5 bases from V and 13 bases from J, leaving 9 bases between. This CDR3 spans 10 amino acids. The CDR3 nucleotides read TGTGCCAGCAGCCCCCGGCCTCAGTTCTTC. It encodes CASSPRPQFF.

This chain links TRBV6-1 with TRBJ2-3; TRBD1 agrees at 7 bases. This CDR3 comprises 16 residues. Germline V CDR1 and CDR2: MNHNS, SASEGT. The V and J ends lost 6 bases and 7 bases, in that order; junction bases with no gene match: 16. The CDR3 loop is CASRGLLTGNINTQYF. CDR3 DNA sequence: TGTGCCAGCAGAGGGTTACTGACAGGGAATATCAATACGCAGTATTTT.

The chain carries TRBV12-3 or TRBV12-4 and TRBJ1-3; D not resolved. V was trimmed by 3 bases and J by 2 bases, leaving 5 bases between them. The CDR3 loop spans 13 amino acids. The CDR3 region is CASSLAAGNTIYF. In DNA, the CDR3 is TGTGCCAGCAGTTTGGCCGCTGGAAACACCATATATTTT.

The rearrangement joins TRBV12-3 or TRBV12-4 to TRBJ2-5, with D unclear. CDR3 length: 15 amino acids. Trimming cost V 3 bases and J 2 bases, with 13 bases left between them. The CDR3 is CASSFGGSPQETQYF. The CDR3 nucleotides read TGTGCCAGCAGTTTCGGCGGTTCACCTCAAGAGACCCAGTACTTC.

This chain joins TRBV12-3 or TRBV12-4 and TRBJ1-5; maybe TRBD1 (6 bases). Trimming cost V 6 bases and J 4 bases, with 10 bases left between them. The CDR3 totals 13 residues. The CDR3: CASRRDKNQPQHF. The DNA for the CDR3 is TGTGCCAGCAGAAGGGACAAAAATCAGCCCCAGCATTTT.

The V and J genes are TRBV4-2 and TRBJ2-2; D is possibly TRBD1 (6 bases). Looked up from germline, CDR1 is LGHNA and CDR2 is YNFKEQ. The CDR3 loop spans 17 amino acids. V lost 0 bases and J 2 bases, leaving 13 bases between the germline ends. Here the CDR3 DNA reads TGTGCCAGCAGCCAAGAGCGGTGGACAGTTAACACCGGGGAGCTGTTTTTT. Encoded protein: CASSQERWTVNTGELFF.